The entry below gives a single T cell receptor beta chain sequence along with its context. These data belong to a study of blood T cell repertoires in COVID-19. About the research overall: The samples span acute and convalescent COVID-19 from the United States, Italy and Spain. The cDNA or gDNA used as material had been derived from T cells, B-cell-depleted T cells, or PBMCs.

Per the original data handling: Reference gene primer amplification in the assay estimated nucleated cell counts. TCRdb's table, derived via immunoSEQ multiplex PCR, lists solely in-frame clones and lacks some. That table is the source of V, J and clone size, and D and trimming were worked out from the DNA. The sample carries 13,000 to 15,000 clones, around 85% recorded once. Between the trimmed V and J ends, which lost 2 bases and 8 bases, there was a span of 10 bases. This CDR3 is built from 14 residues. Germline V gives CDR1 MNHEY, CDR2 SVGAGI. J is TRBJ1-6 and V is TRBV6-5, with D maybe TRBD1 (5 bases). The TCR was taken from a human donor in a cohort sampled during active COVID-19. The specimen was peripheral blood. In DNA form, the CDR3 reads TGTGCCAGCAGTTACGGGGCAGCAGATTCACCCCTCCACTTT. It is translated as CASSYGAADSPLHF.